This T cell receptor (beta chain) was obtained from a study of blood T cell repertoires in COVID-19. Study information: The United States, Italy and Spain supplied acute and convalescent COVID-19 samples.

Only in-frame clones appear in the TCRdb table, and some are missing; sequencing was by immunoSEQ multiplex PCR. The top ten hold about 3.8% of the sample, which has 200,000 or so clones, 65% to 90% seen once. Which cohort a participant joined came from the clinical history participants gave. From germline, CDR1 is SNHLY and CDR2 FYNNEI. CDR3 length: 19 amino acids. V was trimmed by 2 bases and J by 5 bases, leaving 25 bases between them. Sequencing was performed on PBMCs or T cells enriched from blood (not recorded which). This clonotype was sampled from a woman aged 40 to 50 with acute COVID-19. The chain is built from TRBV2 and TRBJ1-5; tentative D call: TRBD1 (5 bases). The CDR3 reads CASSEPHIIGGWEHQPQHF. CDR3 DNA sequence: TGTGCCAGCAGTGAACCTCATATAATCGGGGGTTGGGAACATCAGCCCCAGCATTTT.